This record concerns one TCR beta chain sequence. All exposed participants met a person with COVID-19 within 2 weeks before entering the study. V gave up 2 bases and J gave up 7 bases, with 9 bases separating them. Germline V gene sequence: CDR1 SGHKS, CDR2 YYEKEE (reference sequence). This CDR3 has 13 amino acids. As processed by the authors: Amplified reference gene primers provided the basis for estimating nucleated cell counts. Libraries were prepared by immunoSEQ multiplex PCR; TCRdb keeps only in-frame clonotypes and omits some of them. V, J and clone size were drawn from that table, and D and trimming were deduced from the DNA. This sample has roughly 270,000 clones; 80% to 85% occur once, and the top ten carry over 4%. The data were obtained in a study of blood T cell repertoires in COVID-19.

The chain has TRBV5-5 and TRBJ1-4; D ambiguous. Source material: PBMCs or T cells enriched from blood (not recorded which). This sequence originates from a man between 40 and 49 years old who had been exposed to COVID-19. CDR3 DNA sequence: TGTGCCAGCAGCTTCCTTAACAGTGAAAAACTGTTTTTT. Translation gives CASSFLNSEKLFF.